The rows below give T cell receptor beta chains drawn from one sample of a study of blood T cell repertoires in COVID-19. Using immunoSEQ multiplex PCR, the repertoire was profiled, and TCRdb retains in-frame clones only, with some absent. The sample consists of 180,000 or so clones, about 80% of them appearing once. Material: PBMCs or T cells enriched from blood (not recorded which). The receptor source for this set is a man aged 35 to 55 who had recovered from COVID-19. CDR3s include the opening cysteine and the closing phenylalanine or tryptophan. The D gene is left open where the match is weak. Size tells how often a clone was seen (once, few, many) or the class of an expanded clone, and some rows leave it out.

-	TRBJ2-5	-	TRBV27	14	TGTGCCAGCAGTACCCTCGCGGCCCAAGAGACCCAGTACTTC	CASSTLAAQETQYF
-	TRBJ1-2	-	TRBV9	15	TGTGCCAGCAGCTTCGGGGGGGATCGAAGGGATGGCTACACCTTC	CASSFGGDRRDGYTF
-	TRBJ1-5	TRBD1	TRBV6-6	15	TGTGCCAGCGGTGTAGGGACAGGGGCTTCTCAGCCCCAGCATTTT	CASGVGTGASQPQHF
-	TRBJ1-5	-	TRBV9	16	TGTGCCAGCAGCGTAGACGGGGGGGAACTACATCAGCCCCAGCATTTT	CASSVDGGELHQPQHF
-	TRBJ2-5	TRBD2	TRBV15	15	TGTGCCACCAGCAGTGGTCGGGGGGATTCGGAGACCCAGTACTTC	CATSSGRGDSETQYF
once	TRBJ1-1	-	TRBV5-1	14	TGCGCCAGCAGCGTGACAGGAGTGAACACTGAAGCTTTCTTT	CASSVTGVNTEAFF
-	TRBJ1-3	-	TRBV6-5	13	TGTGCCAGCAGTTGGGGGCCCGGAAACACCATATATTTT	CASSWGPGNTIYF
-	TRBJ2-7	-	TRBV5-1	18	TGCGCCAGCAGCCACAATCCCGGGACATCTGATGGGGCCTACGAGCAGTACTTC	CASSHNPGTSDGAYEQYF
once	TRBJ1-2	TRBD1	TRBV14	15	TGTGCCAGCAGCCAAGTGCAGGGGGCTAACTATGGCTACACCTTC	CASSQVQGANYGYTF
-	TRBJ2-3	-	TRBV9	15	TGTGCCAGCAGCGGTCTCGGGACTCTCACAGATACGCAGTATTTT	CASSGLGTLTDTQYF
-	TRBJ1-5	TRBD1	TRBV19	17	TGTGCCACCCGAGAGTTCGCCGGGACAGGGAAAAATCAGCCCCAGCATTTT	CATREFAGTGKNQPQHF
-	TRBJ1-1	-	TRBV2	11	TGTGCCAGCCAACAGGGTGGTAGAGCTTTCTTT	CASQQGGRAFF
-	TRBJ1-2	-	TRBV5-1	13	TGCGCCAGCAGCTTGGCTCCTGACTATGGCTACACCTTC	CASSLAPDYGYTF
-	TRBJ1-1	-	TRBV6-5	13	TGTGCCAGCAATCGCGTCCGAGGCACTGAAGCTTTCTTT	CASNRVRGTEAFF
once	TRBJ2-5	TRBD2	TRBV6-5	13	TGTGCCACCTTTAGCGGGGGGGCGGAGACCCAGTACTTC	CATFSGGAETQYF
-	TRBJ2-2	-	TRBV4-2	18	TGTGCCAGCAGCCAAGTCACGGAAGGGGGGGGTCACACCGGGGAGCTGTTTTTT	CASSQVTEGGGHTGELFF
-	TRBJ1-5	-	TRBV19	15	TGTGCCAGTAGCTATACGACAGATAGCAATCAGCCCCAGCATTTT	CASSYTTDSNQPQHF
-	TRBJ2-4	TRBD1	TRBV15	17	TGTGCCACCAGCAGAGGAGCCGAGACAGGGACCGATCCGGGGCAGTACTTC	CATSRGAETGTDPGQYF
-	TRBJ1-6	-	TRBV18	17	TGTGCCAGCTCACCGCGGACTGTCGCAGGCTATAATTCACCCCTCCACTTT	CASSPRTVAGYNSPLHF
once	TRBJ1-4	TRBD1	TRBV5-1	16	TGCGCCAGCAGCTTGGGCCAGGGGGCTAGTAGCGAAAAACTGTTTTTT	CASSLGQGASSEKLFF
-	TRBJ1-4	TRBD1	TRBV4-1	15	TGCGCCAGCAGCTGGACGGGACAGGGTAATGAAAAACTGTTTTTT	CASSWTGQGNEKLFF
-	TRBJ1-5	-	TRBV28	19	TGTGCCAGCAGTTTAAAGTCTTTGGCTTGGTACTATAGCAATCAGCCCCAGCATTTT	CASSLKSLAWYYSNQPQHF
-	TRBJ1-2	-	TRBV6-5	14	TGTGCCAGCAGGCCAGGAGGTACCAACTATGGCTACACCTTC	CASRPGGTNYGYTF